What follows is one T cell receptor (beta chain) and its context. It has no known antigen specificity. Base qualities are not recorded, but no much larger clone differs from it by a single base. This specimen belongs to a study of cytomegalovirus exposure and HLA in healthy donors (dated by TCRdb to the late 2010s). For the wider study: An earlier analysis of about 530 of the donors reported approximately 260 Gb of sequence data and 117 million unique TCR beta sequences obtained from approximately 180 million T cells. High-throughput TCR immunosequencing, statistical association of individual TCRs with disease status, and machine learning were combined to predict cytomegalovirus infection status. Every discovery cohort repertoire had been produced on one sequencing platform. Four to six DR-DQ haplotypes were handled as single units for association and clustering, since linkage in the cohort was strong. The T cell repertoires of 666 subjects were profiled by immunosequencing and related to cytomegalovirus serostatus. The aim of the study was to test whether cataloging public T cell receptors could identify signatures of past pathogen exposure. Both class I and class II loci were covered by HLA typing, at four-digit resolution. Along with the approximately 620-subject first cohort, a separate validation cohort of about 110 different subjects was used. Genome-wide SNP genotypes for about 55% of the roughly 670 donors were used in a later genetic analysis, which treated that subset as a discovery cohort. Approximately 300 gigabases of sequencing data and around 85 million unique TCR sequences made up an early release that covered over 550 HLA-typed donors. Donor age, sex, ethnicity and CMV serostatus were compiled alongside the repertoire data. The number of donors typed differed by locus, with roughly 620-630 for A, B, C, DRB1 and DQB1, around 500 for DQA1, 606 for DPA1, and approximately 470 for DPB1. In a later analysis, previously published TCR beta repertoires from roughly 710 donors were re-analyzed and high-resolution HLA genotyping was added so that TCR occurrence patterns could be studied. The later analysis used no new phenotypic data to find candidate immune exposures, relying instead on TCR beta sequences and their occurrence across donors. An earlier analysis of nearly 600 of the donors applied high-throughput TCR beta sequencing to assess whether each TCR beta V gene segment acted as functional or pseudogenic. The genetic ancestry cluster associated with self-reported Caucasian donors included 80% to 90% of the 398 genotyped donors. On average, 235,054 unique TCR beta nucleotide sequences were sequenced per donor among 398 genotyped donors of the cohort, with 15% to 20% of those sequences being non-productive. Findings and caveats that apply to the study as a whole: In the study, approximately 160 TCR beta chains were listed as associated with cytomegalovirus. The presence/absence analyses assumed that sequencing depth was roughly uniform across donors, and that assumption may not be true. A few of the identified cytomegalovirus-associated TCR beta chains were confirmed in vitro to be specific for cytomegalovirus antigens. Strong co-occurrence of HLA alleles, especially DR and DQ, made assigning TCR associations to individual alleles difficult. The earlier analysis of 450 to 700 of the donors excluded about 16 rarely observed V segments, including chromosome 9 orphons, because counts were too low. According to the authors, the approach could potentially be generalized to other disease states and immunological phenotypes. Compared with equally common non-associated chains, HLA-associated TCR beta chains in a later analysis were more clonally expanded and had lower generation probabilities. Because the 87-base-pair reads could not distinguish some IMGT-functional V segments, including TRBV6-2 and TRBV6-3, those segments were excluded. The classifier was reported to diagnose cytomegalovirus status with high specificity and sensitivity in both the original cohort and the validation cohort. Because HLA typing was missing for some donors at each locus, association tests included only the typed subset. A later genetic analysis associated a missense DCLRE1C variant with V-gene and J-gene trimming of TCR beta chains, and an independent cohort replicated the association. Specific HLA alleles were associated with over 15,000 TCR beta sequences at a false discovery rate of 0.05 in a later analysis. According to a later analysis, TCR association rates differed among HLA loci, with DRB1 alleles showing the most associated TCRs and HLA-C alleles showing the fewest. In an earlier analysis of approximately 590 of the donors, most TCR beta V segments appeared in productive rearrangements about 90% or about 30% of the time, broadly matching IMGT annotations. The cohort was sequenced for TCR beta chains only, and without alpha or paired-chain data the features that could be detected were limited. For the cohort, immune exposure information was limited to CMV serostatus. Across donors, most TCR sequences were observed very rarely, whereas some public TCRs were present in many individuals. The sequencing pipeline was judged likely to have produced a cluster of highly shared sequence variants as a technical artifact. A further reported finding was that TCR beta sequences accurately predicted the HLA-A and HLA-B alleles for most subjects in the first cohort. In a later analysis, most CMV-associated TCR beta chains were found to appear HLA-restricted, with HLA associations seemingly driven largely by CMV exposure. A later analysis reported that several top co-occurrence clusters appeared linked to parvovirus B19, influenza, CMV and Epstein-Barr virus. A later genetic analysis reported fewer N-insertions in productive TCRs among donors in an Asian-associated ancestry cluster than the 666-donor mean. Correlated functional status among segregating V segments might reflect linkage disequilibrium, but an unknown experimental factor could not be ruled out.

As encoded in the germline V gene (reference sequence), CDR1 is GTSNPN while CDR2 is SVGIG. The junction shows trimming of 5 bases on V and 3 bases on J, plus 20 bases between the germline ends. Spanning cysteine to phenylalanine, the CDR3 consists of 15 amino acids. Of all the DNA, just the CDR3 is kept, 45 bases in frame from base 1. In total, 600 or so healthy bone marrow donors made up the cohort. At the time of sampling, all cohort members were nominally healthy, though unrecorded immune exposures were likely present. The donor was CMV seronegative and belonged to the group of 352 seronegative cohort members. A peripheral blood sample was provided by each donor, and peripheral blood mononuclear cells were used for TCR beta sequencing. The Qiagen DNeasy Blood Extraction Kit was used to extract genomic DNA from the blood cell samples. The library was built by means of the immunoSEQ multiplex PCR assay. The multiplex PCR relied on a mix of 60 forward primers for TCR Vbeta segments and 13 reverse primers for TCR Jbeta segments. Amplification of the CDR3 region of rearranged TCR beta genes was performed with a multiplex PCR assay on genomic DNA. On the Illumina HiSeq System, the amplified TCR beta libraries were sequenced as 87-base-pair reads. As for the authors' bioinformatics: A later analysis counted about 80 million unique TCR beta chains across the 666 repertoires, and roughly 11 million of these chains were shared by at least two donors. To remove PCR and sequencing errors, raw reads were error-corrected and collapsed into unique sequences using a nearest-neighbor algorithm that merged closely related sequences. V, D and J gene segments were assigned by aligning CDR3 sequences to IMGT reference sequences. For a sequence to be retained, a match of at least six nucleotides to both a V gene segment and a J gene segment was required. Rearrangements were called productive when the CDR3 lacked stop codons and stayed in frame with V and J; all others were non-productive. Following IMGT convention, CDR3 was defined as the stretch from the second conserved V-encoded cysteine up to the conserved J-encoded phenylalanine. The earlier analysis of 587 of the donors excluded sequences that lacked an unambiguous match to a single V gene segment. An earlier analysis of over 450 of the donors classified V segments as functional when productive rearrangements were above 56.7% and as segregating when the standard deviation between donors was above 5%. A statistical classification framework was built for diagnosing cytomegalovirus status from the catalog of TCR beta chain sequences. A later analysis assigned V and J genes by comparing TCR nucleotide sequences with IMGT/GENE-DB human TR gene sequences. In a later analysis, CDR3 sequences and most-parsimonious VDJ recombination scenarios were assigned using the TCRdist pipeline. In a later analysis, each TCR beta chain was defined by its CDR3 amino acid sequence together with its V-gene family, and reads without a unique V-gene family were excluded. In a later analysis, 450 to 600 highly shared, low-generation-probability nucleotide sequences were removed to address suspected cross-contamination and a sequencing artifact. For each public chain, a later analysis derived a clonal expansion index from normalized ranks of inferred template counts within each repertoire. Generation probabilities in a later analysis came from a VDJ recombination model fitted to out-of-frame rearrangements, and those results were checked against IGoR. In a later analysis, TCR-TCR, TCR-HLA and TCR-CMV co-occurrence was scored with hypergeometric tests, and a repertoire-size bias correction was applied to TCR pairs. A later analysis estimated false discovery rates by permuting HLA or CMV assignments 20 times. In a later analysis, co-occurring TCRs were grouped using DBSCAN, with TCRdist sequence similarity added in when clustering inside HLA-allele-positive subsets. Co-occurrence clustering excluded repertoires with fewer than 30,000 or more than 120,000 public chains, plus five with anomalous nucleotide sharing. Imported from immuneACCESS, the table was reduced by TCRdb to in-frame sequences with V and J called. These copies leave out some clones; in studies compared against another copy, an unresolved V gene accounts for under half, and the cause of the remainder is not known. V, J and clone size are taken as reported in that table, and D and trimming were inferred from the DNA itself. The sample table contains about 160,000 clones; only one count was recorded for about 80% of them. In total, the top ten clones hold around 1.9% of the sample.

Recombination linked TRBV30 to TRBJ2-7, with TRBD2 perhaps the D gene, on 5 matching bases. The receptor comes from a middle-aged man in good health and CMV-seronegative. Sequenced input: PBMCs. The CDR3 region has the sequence CAWLADTGSSYEQYF. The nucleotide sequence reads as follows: TGTGCCTGGCTAGCTGATACGGGTAGCAGCTACGAGCAGTACTTC.